This T cell receptor (beta chain) is drawn from a study of OX40 agonist ivuxolimab in advanced cancers. Regarding the study in general: Ivuxolimab was an agonistic, fully human IgG2 monoclonal antibody directed against OX40 (CD134), a costimulatory receptor. Of the roughly 50 dose-escalation patients, hepatocellular carcinoma was present in approximately 20, melanoma in roughly 15, renal cell carcinoma in 9 and head and neck cancer in 9. Intravenous ivuxolimab was administered to patients every 2 weeks at six dose levels: 0.01, 0.1, 0.3, 1.5, 3 and 10 mg/kg. Prior anti-PD-1, anti-PD-L1 or anti-CTLA-4 therapy was permitted, and approximately 40% of dose-escalation patients had received checkpoint inhibitors. A male proportion of roughly 80% and a mean age of roughly 58 years, ranging from 23 to 79, were recorded for the dose-escalation cohort. Three dose-escalation patients achieved partial responses, one with hepatocellular carcinoma and two with cutaneous melanoma. The paper covers the monotherapy dose-escalation part of the phase I ivuxolimab trial, which included N ≈ 50 patients. The point of sequencing TCRbeta in the periphery was to test whether ivuxolimab changed TCR sequence diversity and drove clonal T-cell expansion.

Comment on this clone: Its antigen is currently not known. No quality values exist for individual bases; no much larger clone is one base distant.

Findings and caveats that apply to the study as a whole: In the 0.1-3.0 mg/kg groups, partial responders were among the patients with the lowest normalized peripheral clonal expansion, particularly in CD8+ T cells. Which antigens the clonally expanded peripheral T cells were specific for was not determined. Low levels of normalized T-cell clonal expansion were also seen in some patients who did not respond. Clonal expansion of both CD4+ and CD8+ blood T cells was observed from baseline to week 6 at doses 0.1 to 3.0 mg/kg. On average, CD8+ T cells showed more expanded clones than CD4+ T cells after ivuxolimab.

For sequencing of the TCRbeta CDR3 region, genomic DNA was extracted from the sorted cells. The immunoSEQ Assay was used for sequencing of TCRbeta CDR3 regions. The immuneACCESS repertoire file appears here via TCRdb, limited to in-frame rearrangements. These files lack a portion of the clones; in checked studies, under half of the deficit traces to unresolved V genes, and the cause of the others is not known. The sample has about 7,900 clones on record, about 88% of them singletons. The top ten constitute less than 30% of the sample. V was cut back by 0 bases and J by 6 bases, leaving a gap of 13 bases between them. Reading the germline V gene gives CDR1 SGHRS and CDR2 YFSETQ. The CDR3 starts with the cysteine, ends with the phenylalanine, and has 15 residues. This entry keeps only the CDR3 DNA: 45 bases, framed from base 1. The trial excluded patients who had a history of autoimmune disease or who were on systemic immunosuppression. Peripheral blood for TCR sequencing was drawn from every dose cohort at baseline, at cycle 4 day 1 and at cycle 7 day 1. Samples came from an open-label, multicenter, first-in-human phase I dose-escalation trial of ivuxolimab. Adults with locally advanced or metastatic melanoma, renal cell, hepatocellular, or head and neck squamous cell carcinoma were enrolled in the trial. Before TCR sequencing, CD4+ T cells and CD8+ T cells from peripheral blood were sorted into separate populations.

The chain joins TRBV5-1 to TRBJ2-1, with the identity of the D gene unclear. This TCR was sampled from an adult with an advanced solid tumor such as melanoma, head and neck, liver or kidney cancer. The sequences come from CD4+ or CD8+ T cells sorted from blood, collected in a trial of the OX40 agonist ivuxolimab. DNA sequence: TGCGCCAGCAGCTTGGCCCGCGCTACCCGCAATGAGCAGTTCTTC. Its coded protein is CASSLARATRNEQFF.